This T cell receptor beta chain was recorded in a study of shared clonotypes between healthy human individuals. Data came from immunoSEQ multiplex PCR; TCRdb stores just in-frame clones and leaves some out. The sample has about 2 million clones, roughly 95% seen once. The V gene end was trimmed by 0 bases and the J gene end by 5 bases; junction bases not matched to a gene: 6. CDR3 length: 15 residues. Germline CDR1 is SGHTA and CDR2 is FQGTGA. This clone was picked up one time. The material sequenced was naive CD4+ T cells sorted from blood. Subset given: CD45RA+ positively selected. The J gene is TRBJ1-2, the V gene TRBV7-3; 7 bases agree with TRBD1. This sequence originates from a man younger than 30 in good health. Here the CDR3 DNA reads TGTGCCAGCAGCTTAACGTCGTTGGGACAGTATGGCTACACCTTC. Its translation: CASSLTSLGQYGYTF.